These T cell receptor beta chains were read from a single sample in a study of blood T cell repertoires in COVID-19. The method was immunoSEQ multiplex PCR; TCRdb's version includes in-frame clones alone and lacks a portion of them. The sample yields roughly 160,000 clones, around 83% seen once. Sequenced input: peripheral blood. The receptors originated from a man in his forties or fifties with active or convalescent COVID-19. Both conserved end residues are part of each CDR3. A D gene is named only where the DNA matches it firmly. Some rows have no size entry. The others give once, few or many, or a class for an expanded clone.

D,size,J,V,CDR3,DNA
TRBD1,.,TRBJ1-2,TRBV7-8,CASSLARPGGADGYTF,TGTGCCAGCAGCTTAGCGCGGCCAGGGGGAGCAGATGGCTACACCTTC
TRBD2,once,TRBJ2-1,TRBV23-1,CASSQDDWLAGVSYNEQFF,TGCGCCAGCAGTCAGGACGACTGGCTAGCGGGAGTGTCCTACAATGAGCAGTTCTTC
.,.,TRBJ1-2,TRBV27,CASSSRGEGSYTF,TGTGCCAGCAGTTCCAGGGGTGAGGGTAGCTACACCTTC
TRBD2,.,TRBJ2-7,TRBV5-6,CASSLRGLAGREQYF,TGTGCCAGCAGCTTGAGGGGACTAGCGGGGCGCGAGCAGTACTTC
.,.,TRBJ2-3,TRBV11-3,CASSQGSRQPDTQYF,TGTGCCAGCAGCCAGGGTTCCCGACAGCCAGATACGCAGTATTTT
.,.,TRBJ1-2,TRBV29-1,CSVEALQGGGYTF,TGCAGCGTTGAAGCGTTACAGGGTGGCGGCTACACCTTC
.,.,TRBJ2-7,TRBV10-3,CAISGDFSYEQYF,TGTGCCATCAGTGGGGACTTCTCCTACGAGCAGTACTTC
.,.,TRBJ1-1,TRBV7-9,CASSRSMEAFF,TGTGCCAGCAGCCGGAGCATGGAAGCTTTCTTT
TRBD2,once,TRBJ2-1,TRBV5-5,CASSGTSGGASYNEQFF,TGTGCCAGCAGCGGGACTAGCGGGGGGGCCTCCTACAATGAGCAGTTCTTC
TRBD2,.,TRBJ2-1,TRBV7-6,CASSPGGGGASGDEQFF,TGTGCCAGCAGCCCCGGGGGTGGGGGAGCTAGCGGCGATGAGCAGTTCTTC
.,.,TRBJ2-1,TRBV27,CASSELPGHLTLYNEQFF,TGTGCCAGCAGTGAACTTCCGGGACACCTTACTCTCTACAATGAGCAGTTCTTC
.,.,TRBJ2-7,TRBV28,CASSQGVFEQYF,TGTGCCAGCAGTCAGGGTGTTTTCGAGCAGTACTTC
TRBD2,.,TRBJ2-3,TRBV28,CASSMTSGGPFTDTQYF,TGTGCCAGCAGTATGACTAGCGGGGGGCCTTTCACAGATACGCAGTATTTT
.,.,TRBJ2-1,TRBV5-5,CASSLQGNEQFF,TGTGCCAGCAGCTTGCAGGGGAATGAGCAGTTCTTC
.,.,TRBJ1-5,TRBV7-8,CASSQRGADQPQHF,TGTGCCAGCAGCCAGCGGGGGGCGGATCAGCCCCAGCATTTT
.,.,TRBJ1-2,TRBV4-2,CASSQDIQGGGYTF,TGTGCCAGCAGCCAAGATATTCAGGGAGGAGGCTACACCTTC
.,.,TRBJ2-7,TRBV2,CASRATGSSEQYF,TGTGCCAGCAGAGCGACAGGTAGCTCCGAGCAGTACTTC
.,.,TRBJ2-2,TRBV19,CASSITQGTNTGELFF,TGTGCCAGTAGTATAACCCAGGGTACGAACACCGGGGAGCTGTTTTTT
.,.,TRBJ1-2,TRBV4-2,CASSQEGTAQRYGYTF,TGTGCCAGCAGCCAAGAAGGAACAGCCCAACGCTATGGCTACACCTTC
TRBD2,once,TRBJ2-3,TRBV6-4,CASSVIAGGQGTQYF,TGTGCCAGCAGTGTGATAGCGGGGGGCCAAGGTACGCAGTATTTT
.,.,TRBJ1-2,TRBV5-6,CASSFTGTLTNYGYTF,TGTGCCAGCAGCTTTACCGGGACACTAACTAACTATGGCTACACCTTC
.,.,TRBJ2-5,TRBV19,CASSIYRFRRDYQETQYF,TGTGCCAGTAGTATTTACCGATTTAGGCGGGACTACCAAGAGACCCAGTACTTC
.,.,TRBJ1-1,TRBV7-9,CASSFDSNTEAFF,TGTGCCAGCAGCTTTGACTCGAACACTGAAGCTTTCTTT
TRBD1,once,TRBJ2-1,TRBV7-3,CASSSDRGSYNEQFF,TGTGCCAGCAGCTCCGACAGGGGTTCCTACAATGAGCAGTTCTTC
.,.,TRBJ1-5,TRBV6-5,CATSVGGHGNQPQHF,TGTGCCACCAGCGTCGGGGGTCACGGCAATCAGCCCCAGCATTTT
TRBD2,.,TRBJ2-7,TRBV5-8,CASSWGLAGGSYEQYF,TGTGCCAGCAGCTGGGGGCTAGCGGGAGGTAGCTACGAGCAGTACTTC
.,.,TRBJ1-5,TRBV7-2,CASSLAGANNQPQHF,TGTGCCAGCAGCTTAGCGGGCGCTAACAATCAGCCCCAGCATTTT
TRBD2,.,TRBJ2-1,TRBV5-1,CASSPRSSGGRVDEQFF,TGCGCCAGCAGCCCCCGGAGTTCGGGCGGGAGGGTGGATGAGCAGTTCTTC
.,.,TRBJ2-6,TRBV10-3,CAISSNSGANVLTF,TGTGCCATCAGTTCCAATTCTGGGGCCAACGTCCTGACTTTC
.,few,TRBJ1-6,TRBV5-4,CASSLGVGNSPLHF,TGTGCCAGCAGCTTAGGGGTGGGTAATTCACCCCTCCACTTT
.,.,TRBJ1-4,TRBV5-1,CASSMSGLGEKLFF,TGCGCCAGCAGTATGTCCGGGTTAGGTGAAAAACTGTTTTTT
.,.,TRBJ2-2,TRBV7-9,CASSLDAGELFF,TGTGCCAGCAGCTTAGATGCGGGAGAGCTGTTTTTT
.,.,TRBJ1-1,TRBV21-1,CASNLPGTGAPEAFF,TGTGCCAGCAACCTTCCCGGGACAGGGGCTCCTGAAGCTTTCTTT
.,.,TRBJ1-1,TRBV20-1,CSASSGFGNTEAFF,TGCAGTGCTAGTTCGGGTTTCGGGAACACTGAAGCTTTCTTT
.,.,TRBJ2-1,TRBV28,CASRSGQGIYNEQFF,TGTGCCAGCAGATCTGGGCAGGGGATATACAATGAGCAGTTCTTC
.,.,TRBJ2-1,TRBV24-1,CATSVGGATNEQFF,TGTGCCACCAGTGTAGGGGGAGCAACCAATGAGCAGTTCTTC
.,few,TRBJ1-1,TRBV9,CASSEGGALNTEAFF,TGTGCCAGCAGCGAGGGAGGAGCTTTGAACACTGAAGCTTTCTTT
.,few,TRBJ1-4,TRBV7-9,CASSLSGQGEKLFF,TGTGCCAGCAGCTTATCGGGTCAGGGTGAAAAACTGTTTTTT
.,few,TRBJ2-2,TRBV7-2,CASSTGQMNTGELFF,TGTGCCAGCAGCACTGGACAGATGAACACCGGGGAGCTGTTTTTT
.,.,TRBJ1-1,TRBV6-1,CASSEQFMNTEAFF,TGTGCCAGCAGTGAGCAGTTTATGAACACTGAAGCTTTCTTT
.,few,TRBJ1-4,TRBV20-1,CSASAGNANEKLFF,TGCAGTGCTAGTGCAGGGAATGCTAATGAAAAACTGTTTTTT
TRBD2,.,TRBJ2-3,TRBV5-6,CASSPGTSLADTQYF,TGTGCCAGCAGCCCTGGGACTAGTTTGGCAGATACGCAGTATTTT
.,.,TRBJ1-2,TRBV19,CASSIIGQLNINYGYTF,TGTGCCAGTAGTATAATAGGACAGCTAAACATTAACTATGGCTACACCTTC
.,.,TRBJ1-2,TRBV3-1/TRBV3-2,CASSQGAVGYTF,TGTGCCAGCAGCCAGGGTGCGGTAGGCTACACCTTC
TRBD1,.,TRBJ1-2,TRBV27,CASRMTGDYGYTF,TGTGCCAGCAGGATGACAGGGGACTATGGCTACACCTTC
TRBD2,.,TRBJ2-3,TRBV9,CASSDRLAGGPGTDTQYF,TGTGCCAGCAGCGACCGCCTAGCGGGGGGGCCGGGCACAGATACGCAGTATTTT
.,.,TRBJ1-4,TRBV7-6,CASSLEETNEKLFF,TGTGCCAGCAGCCTGGAGGAAACTAATGAAAAACTGTTTTTT
TRBD1,.,TRBJ1-1,TRBV19,CASSEQGAVNTEAFF,TGTGCCAGTAGTGAGCAGGGGGCAGTGAACACTGAAGCTTTCTTT
TRBD1,.,TRBJ1-6,TRBV10-3,CAISESGGTGANSPLHF,TGTGCCATCAGTGAGTCTGGTGGGACAGGGGCCAATTCACCCCTCCACTTT
.,.,TRBJ2-6,TRBV6-5,CASRTGGANVLTF,TGTGCCAGCAGGACCGGGGGGGCCAACGTCCTGACTTTC
TRBD1,.,TRBJ1-2,TRBV29-1,CSVTQGAIYGYTF,TGCAGCGTAACCCAGGGGGCCATCTATGGCTACACCTTC
.,.,TRBJ2-1,TRBV5-4,CASSLQGGNEQFF,TGTGCCAGCAGCTTGCAGGGAGGCAATGAGCAGTTCTTC